This T cell receptor beta chain was sequenced in a study of T-cell reconstitution after alpha-beta-depleted transplantation in children. Findings and limits, study-wide: The main origin of T-cell counts and diversity one year after transplant was newly produced T cells. Some patients owed their high day-60 TCRbeta diversity to surviving recipient T cells and thymic progenitors. In patients about two months after transplant, alpha-beta T cells reportedly arose from several hundred expanded graft clones.

Unique molecular identifiers tagged the TCRbeta library. TCRdb analysed the PCR reads with MiXCR anew, one entry per CDR3 protein. The data contain fewer than 250,000 distinct CDR3 sequences, 6.5% to 9% of them singletons. Germline V lookup: CDR1 SEHNR, CDR2 FQNEAQ (reference sequence). There are 13 residues in the CDR3. V lost 11 bases and J 0 bases, leaving 14 bases between the germline ends. This clonotype was detected many times. The antigen is not known. The sequencing used PBMCs, mostly from graft donor cells, collected 180 days after TCRalphabeta/CD19-depleted stem cell transplant. The origin of this receptor is a male patient younger than 18 who had a stem cell transplant for acute lymphoblastic leukemia, so the T cells may come from the graft donor. This rearrangement joins TRBV7-9 to TRBJ2-7; D tentatively reads TRBD1 or TRBD2 (5 bases each). The CDR3 coding sequence is TGTGCCGGGGGTCGGCCGAGCTCCTACGAGCAGTACTTC. Translation gives CAGGRPSSYEQYF.